This T cell receptor beta chain was recorded in a study of blood T cells in healthy people across ages. Study summary: The capture of about one barcoded beta molecule per two T cells was achieved by template switching.

A second PCR of about 6 to 11 cycles used a sample-barcoded 5' primer and a J-beta primer mix. MiXCR was run by TCRdb on the 5' RACE reads, yielding one entry per CDR3 protein. Among about 1.4 million distinct CDR3 sequences listed, 59% were seen once. The CDR3 is 19 amino acids. Germline V gives CDR1 SEHNR, CDR2 FQNEAQ (reference sequence). Note on this clonotype: The antigen is undetermined.

Study-wide results and caveats: Nothing was known about donor CMV status, and this possibly confounded expanded clonotype changes. While age rose, TCR beta diversity per million T cells dropped in a roughly linear way.

The sample taken for sequencing was blood. This TCR came from a man between 18 and 35 years old in good health. The chain links TRBV7-9 to TRBJ2-4, with 8 bases identical to TRBD2. The DNA end lines up better with TRBJ2-7; the J call may be wrong. The CDR3 spells CASSLGFTVLAGQTYEQYF. The CDR3 bases are TGTGCCAGCAGCTTAGGATTCACGGTTTTAGCGGGGCAAACCTACGAGCAGTACTTC.